The source of this T cell receptor beta chain is a study of blood T cell repertoires in COVID-19. Method: immunoSEQ multiplex PCR; TCRdb's copy keeps in-frame clones and lacks some. The sample has fewer than 600,000 clones; around nine tenths are singletons. Those who participated ranged in age from roughly 18 to 89 years and resided in 20 to 30 US areas. Recovered participants had two consecutive negative NP/OP PCR tests, healthcare professional clearance, or symptom resolution. This clone was seen more than once but under ten times. This clonotype originated in a woman between 35 and 50 years old who had recovered from COVID-19. Sequenced sample: PBMCs or T cells enriched from blood (not recorded which).

The CDR3 region has the DNA TGTGCCAGTAGTACCCGAAAGACAGGGCCTACCACTGAAGCTTTCTTT. Its translation is CASSTRKTGPTTEAFF. V and J are TRBV19 and TRBJ1-1, with 7 bases lining up with TRBD1. This CDR3 comprises 16 residues. V was pared by 4 bases and J by 4 bases, with 12 bases of the junction left unmatched. CDR1 and CDR2 (germline): LNHDA, SQIVND (reference sequence). Complete variable domain (other parts from reference TRBV19 and TRBJ1-1): DGGITQSPKYLFRKEGQNVTLSCEQNLNHDAMYWYRQDPGQGLRLIYYSQIVNDFQKGDIAEGYSVSREKKESFPLTVTSAQKNPTAFYLCASSTRKTGPTTEAFFGQGTRLTVV.